The clone carrying this T cell receptor beta chain has a handful of counts. Its antigen is not known. Looked up from germline, CDR1 is KGHSH and CDR2 is LQKENI. Losses at the gene ends were 5 bases for V and 3 bases for J; bases not matched to a gene: 9. This CDR3 is 15 amino acids long. This sample was included in a study of human T cells and chemical hapten exposure. The overall study: Sensitization was performed using 2% DPC on a roughly 2 cm by roughly 2 cm upper inner arm skin site. Patients, chiefly female, had alopecia areata, totalis or universalis.

Study-wide findings and caveats: Versus controls, expanded TCRs had significantly more large CDR3 similarity clusters.

TCRdb used MiXCR to reprocess the RACE reads, holding one entry per CDR3 protein. The data contain 74,000 or so distinct CDR3 sequences, approximately 10% of them singletons. Indicated time point: patch test 1, 2 weeks after DPC sensitization. Documented treatment: therapeutic diphenylcyclopropenone sensitization with weekly scalp DPC. The TCR comes from a woman aged 60-75 years with alopecia areata. Some clones in this sample may be carry-over from other donors' samples. The rearrangement uses TRBV18 and TRBJ2-5, with TRBD1 identical over 7 bases. The specimen comprised whole blood, sampled in connection with sensitization to the hapten diphenylcyclopropenone (DPC). The CDR3 coding sequence is TGTGCCAGCTCAGCAAACCGGGGACAGAAAGAGACCCAGTACTTC. Protein sequence: CASSANRGQKETQYF. Full variable domain (missing parts from reference TRBV18 and TRBJ2-5): NAGVMQNPRHLVRRRGQEARLRCSPMKGHSHVYWYRQLPEEGLKFMVYLQKENIIDESGMPKERFSAEFPKEGPSILRIQQVVRGDSAAYFCASSANRGQKETQYFGPGTRLLVL.